Sequencing of this T cell receptor beta chain was carried out in a study of OX40 agonist ivuxolimab in advanced cancers. Study outcomes and limitations: The study found that CD8+ T cells averaged more expanded clones than CD4+.

Here immunoSEQ multiplex PCR was the method, and the copy in TCRdb shows in-frame clones only, minus some. The data show 15,000 to 20,000 clones, 84% seen once. With regard to this clone: Its target is unknown.

Deletions cut 3 bases from V and 7 bases from J, with 7 bases between. The length of the CDR3 is 11 residues. Per the germline V gene, CDR1 is SGHKS and CDR2 is YYEKEE (reference sequence). The source of this sequence is an adult with an advanced solid tumor such as melanoma, head and neck, liver or kidney cancer. The chain couples TRBV5-5 to TRBJ1-1; D uncertain. The input for sequencing was CD4+ or CD8+ T cells sorted from blood, taken in a trial of the OX40 agonist ivuxolimab. The chain's CDR3 is CASSWADEAFF. Written as DNA, the CDR3 is TGTGCCAGCAGCTGGGCAGATGAAGCTTTCTTT.